This TCR beta chain was recorded in a study of T cells expressing NK-cell markers. Study as a whole: It was sorted CD3+CD56+NKG2C+, CD3+CD56+NKG2C- and CD3+CD56-NKG2C+ T cells that supplied the TCR beta repertoires. Sequenced donors, eight in total, included seven who were HCMV-seropositive and one who was seronegative.

The CDR3 is 12 residues long. CDR1 and CDR2 from the germline V gene are SGHVS and FNYEAQ. Details on this clonotype: Its antigen is currently unknown.

Broader study findings: In 6 or 7 donors, dominant NKG2C+ clonotypes were about 1.0-7.5% of CD8+ T cells. Also leading the CD3+CD56-NKG2C+ fraction in a few donors were these clonotypes.

With the 5' RACE reads reprocessed, TCRdb shows one record per CDR3 protein and no DNA. Seen in this sample are 350,000 to 400,000 distinct CDR3 sequences; the ten most common clones hold about 10%. The source material was blood T cells: a sorted CD56 or NKG2C T cell subset, CD4+ or CD8+ T cells, or bulk PBMC T cells (not recorded which). This TCR was recovered from a woman in her forties or fifties in good health. This chain links TRBV7-6 with TRBJ2-4; TCRdb's assignment of TRBD1 cannot be checked, as there is no DNA. Here the CDR3 reads CASSGTENIQYF.